This T cell receptor (beta chain) originates from a study of molecular identifiers for immune sequencing clone quantification. Study-wide points: Under 1% of molecules in naive cells, but over 99% of effector molecules, belonged to clones above 20 RNA copies.

This CDR3 comprises 15 residues. Germline V gene lookup returns CDR1 SGHDT and CDR2 YYEEEE. TCRdb re-derived calls from the PCR reads in MiXCR, one entry per CDR3 protein. The sample has tens of thousands of distinct CDR3 sequences, around 18% seen once. In the case of this clonotype: The antigen is not known. A read error may produce the germline difference seen at one junction end.

The clonotype comes from a human donor in good health. Some libraries in this study had Jurkat cell RNA spiked in. The chain carries TRBV5-6 and TRBJ2-2, with D possibly matching TRBD1 (5 bases). Sequencing was done on a sample of naive CD8+ T cells from blood, with Jurkat cell RNA spiked in. As to subset: FACS-sorted CD8+CD4-CCR7+CD45RA+ naive T cells. CDR3 sequence: CASRFMGLTTGELFF. The DNA of the CDR3 is TGTGCCAGCCGCTTCATGGGGCTGACTACCGGGGAGCTGTTTTTT.